Given below is one TCR beta chain in context. Its antigen is currently unknown. The entry originates in a study of blood T cells in healthy people across ages. Broader study findings: TCR beta diversity, measured per million T cells, fell in a roughly linear way with age. More naive CD4+ cells and higher diversity were found in long-lived than in aged donors.

PCR was performed a second time for about 7 to 11 cycles using a sample-barcoded 5' primer and a J-beta primer mix. Each TCR beta cDNA got a 12-nucleotide random molecular identifier. There were at least 2.5 million CDR3-containing paired-end reads obtained from each sample. TCRdb independently ran MiXCR on the 5' RACE reads; one entry per CDR3 protein. The table shows about 620,000 distinct CDR3 sequences, with 20% to 25% occurring only once. Germline CDR1 and CDR2: WSHSY and SAAADI. Trimming took off 2 bases at V and 4 bases at J, with 6 bases between the two ends. CDR3 length equals 13 residues. Sample: blood. The chain joins TRBV10-2 to TRBJ1-5; D is undetermined. The clonotype originates from a man between 65 and 85 years old in good health. The CDR3 DNA reads as TGCGCCAGCAGTGAGGGCAGGAATCAGCCCCAGCATTTT. Residues: CASSEGRNQPQHF.